These 23 T cell receptor beta chains originate from one sample sequenced in a study of CD8 T cells in Susac syndrome. RNA, at roughly 0.45 to 1 ug, was reverse transcribed with random hexamers. TCRdb ran MiXCR on the immunoSEQ multiplex PCR reads and lists one entry per CDR3 protein. The data contain approximately 160,000 distinct CDR3 sequences, approximately 93% of them singletons. Sequencing used CD4+ T cells from PBMCs. These receptors came from a human donor with multiple sclerosis.

The chain has TRBV20-1 and TRBJ2-1, with 9 bases lining up with TRBD2. V gave up 3 bases and J gave up 4 bases; unmatched junction bases: 4. This CDR3 region has 14 residues. In germline, CDR1 is DFQATT, CDR2 SNEGSKA (reference sequence). The chain's CDR3 is CSARSGRLYNEQFF. The DNA of the CDR3 is TGCAGTGCTAGGAGCGGGAGGCTTTACAATGAGCAGTTCTTC.

The rearrangement uses TRBV9 and TRBJ2-1; possible D gene TRBD2, 6 bases. This CDR3 has 15 residues. Germline-derived CDR1 and CDR2 are SGDLS and YYNGEE. V was pared by 3 bases and J by 0 bases, with 10 bases between. CDR3 region: CASSASVSSYNEQFF. The CDR3 DNA is TGTGCCAGCAGCGCTAGCGTTAGCTCCTACAATGAGCAGTTCTTC.

The V gene is TRBV29-1, the J gene TRBJ1-3; 7 nucleotides match TRBD1. Unmatched junction bases numbered 4, after V lost 4 bases and J lost 1 base. The CDR3 has 14 residues. CDR1 is SQVTM, CDR2 ANQGSEA, per germline. CDR3 DNA sequence: TGCAGCGTTGGACAGGGTTATTCTGGAAACACCATATATTTT. This translates into CSVGQGYSGNTIYF. Full variable domain (remainder filled in from reference TRBV29-1 and TRBJ1-3): SAVISQKPSRDICQRGTSLTIQCQVDSQVTMMFWYRQQPGQSLTLIATANQGSEATYESGFVIDKFPISRPNLTFSTLTVSNMSPEDSSIYLCSVGQGYSGNTIYFGEGSWLTVV.

The chain links TRBV6-1 to TRBJ2-6, with no clear D. The CDR3 contains 15 residues. V shed 2 bases and J shed 2 bases, with 7 bases lying between them. Looked up from germline, CDR1 is MNHNS and CDR2 is SASEGT. CDR3 protein: CASSENWTGANVLTF. DNA for the CDR3: TGTGCCAGCAGTGAAAACTGGACTGGGGCCAACGTCCTGACTTTC.

The rearrangement links TRBV6-5 to TRBJ1-1, with D tentatively TRBD1 (5 bases). Trimming left V 7 bases short and J 6 bases short, with 21 bases between. The CDR3 runs 15 residues. Germline-derived CDR1 and CDR2 are MNHEY and SVGAGI. The CDR3 DNA reads as TGTGCCAGCACCCCTCTAGGAGAGGGACCCCCTGAAGCTTTCTTT. Its translation is CASTPLGEGPPEAFF.

Here the CDR3 reads CASKSQGLITEAFF. In DNA, the CDR3 is TGTGCCAGCAAGAGCCAGGGCCTTATAACTGAAGCTTTCTTT. V is TRBV19 and J is TRBJ1-1; a weak D match, TRBD1 (5 bases). Looked up from germline, CDR1 is LNHDA and CDR2 is SQIVND (reference sequence). The CDR3 is 14 residues long. The ends were cut back, 9 bases at V and 5 bases at J, with 19 bases in the middle. The full variable domain, in which reference TRBV19 and TRBJ1-1 provide the parts outside the CDR3, is DGGITQSPKYLFRKEGQNVTLSCEQNLNHDAMYWYRQDPGQGLRLIYYSQIVNDFQKGDIAEGYSVSREKKESFPLTVTSAQKNPTAFYLCASKSQGLITEAFFGQGTRLTVV.

The rearrangement joins TRBV27 to TRBJ1-1; D uncertain. Germline CDR1 and CDR2: MNHEY and SMNVEV (reference sequence). The CDR3 has 16 amino acids. V lost 6 bases to trimming and J lost 1 base, with 18 bases between them. CDR3 protein: CASRIFSYGRNTEAFF. The DNA of the CDR3 is TGTGCCAGCAGAATCTTTTCTTACGGCAGGAACACTGAAGCTTTCTTT.

The rearrangement joins TRBV12-3 or TRBV12-4 to TRBJ1-5; no firm D call. The CDR3 sequence is 12 residues long. V was cut by 4 bases and J by 6 bases, with 7 bases left in between. The CDR3 here is CASSSGFQPQHF. CDR3 in DNA: TGTGCCAGCAGTTCCGGTTTTCAGCCCCAGCATTTT.

The chain recombines TRBV29-1 with TRBJ1-2; D is possibly TRBD1 (6 bases). In germline, CDR1 is SQVTM, CDR2 ANQGSEA. Trimming cost V 5 bases and J 5 bases, with 15 bases left between them. The CDR3 spans 13 residues. The CDR3 protein is CSVRGHLSYGYTF. The DNA for the CDR3 is TGCAGCGTTAGGGGACATCTATCGTATGGCTACACCTTC.

The rearrangement uses TRBV5-1 and TRBJ1-2; a weak D match, TRBD1 (6 bases). Per germline, CDR1 SGHRS and CDR2 YFSETQ. Trimming took 2 bases from V and 6 from J, leaving 14 bases between them. This CDR3 contains 14 residues. This chain's CDR3 is CASSFISGDNGYTF. The CDR3, as DNA: TGCGCCAGCAGCTTTATTTCAGGGGATAATGGCTACACCTTC.

The V call is TRBV6-2 or TRBV6-3, the J call TRBJ2-5, with D uncertain. V was pared by 2 bases and J by 5 bases, with 3 bases between. The germline V gene has CDR1 MNHEY and CDR2 SVGEGT. CDR3 size: 11 residues. The CDR3 region is CASSYRETQYF. The CDR3 DNA sequence: TGTGCCAGCAGTTACAGGGAGACCCAGTACTTC.

This clonotype was recorded once. The chain is built from TRBV6-5 and TRBJ1-1; D possibly corresponds to TRBD1 (6 bases). Germline loops: CDR1 MNHEY, CDR2 SVGAGI. V gave up 5 bases and J gave up 12 bases, with 19 bases separating them. This CDR3 is 13 amino acids long. CDR3 DNA: TGTGCCAGCAGTGCTCTATGGGGGCGGAACCCTTTCTTT. Its protein is CASSALWGRNPFF.

The chain couples TRBV29-1 to TRBJ1-1; no clear D. CDR1 and CDR2 from the germline V gene are SQVTM and ANQGSEA. The CDR3 covers 12 residues. V was cut by 5 bases and J by 3 bases, with 10 bases left in between. CDR3 residues: CSVSFGHTEAFF. The CDR3 DNA follows: TGCAGCGTTAGTTTTGGTCACACTGAAGCTTTCTTT. The full variable domain, rest sourced from reference TRBV29-1 and TRBJ1-1, is SAVISQKPSRDICQRGTSLTIQCQVDSQVTMMFWYRQQPGQSLTLIATANQGSEATYESGFVIDKFPISRPNLTFSTLTVSNMSPEDSSIYLCSVSFGHTEAFFGQGTRLTVV.

The rearrangement links TRBV3-1 to TRBJ2-5; no clear D gene. V was pared by 4 bases and J by 5 bases, with 11 bases between. The length of the CDR3 is 13 residues. In germline, CDR1 is LGHDT, CDR2 YNNKEL (reference sequence). CDR3 loop: CASSLLGWETQYF. CDR3 nucleotides: TGTGCCAGCAGCCTTTTGGGGTGGGAGACCCAGTACTTC.

This clonotype was seen once. V and J are TRBV4-1 and TRBJ2-1, with D maybe TRBD2 (6 bases). The CDR3 is made up of 15 amino acids. V lost 7 bases and J lost 7, with 20 bases in between. The germline CDR1 and CDR2 sequences are MGHRA and YSYEKL. In nucleotides, the CDR3 is TGCGCCAGCATCGGCGGCGGGAAGGTCTTGAATGAGCAGTTCTTC. Residues: CASIGGGKVLNEQFF.

The chain links TRBV30 to TRBJ1-4; 9 positions match TRBD1. The CDR3 totals 14 residues. Per germline, CDR1 GTSNPN and CDR2 SVGIG (reference sequence). V lost 8 bases and J lost 6; bases outside the gene matches: 10. CDR3 bases: TGTGCCACGGGACAGGGCCTTTCTTATGAAAAACTGTTTTTT. It codes for CATGQGLSYEKLFF.

The gene calls are TRBV13 and TRBJ1-1, with D unclear. The CDR3 spans 16 residues. The germline gives CDR1 PRHDT, CDR2 FYEKMQ (reference sequence). Trimming took 0 bases from V and 0 from J, leaving 11 bases between them. The CDR3 loop reads CASSLGVGSMNTEAFF. The CDR3 DNA reads as TGTGCCAGCAGCTTAGGCGTCGGCAGCATGAACACTGAAGCTTTCTTT.

V and J are TRBV5-6 and TRBJ1-1; D gene unclear. The CDR3 totals 14 residues. Germline V gives CDR1 SGHDT, CDR2 YYEEEE. Trimming shortened V by 4 bases and J by 8 bases, and 18 bases separated the two germline ends. In DNA, the CDR3 is TGTGCCAGCAGCCGAAGAAGAAGGAGCAGCGAAGCTTTCTTT. Translation gives CASSRRRRSSEAFF. Filled out from reference TRBV5-6 and TRBJ1-1, the complete variable domain reads DAGVTQSPTHLIKTRGQQVTLRCSPKSGHDTVSWYQQALGQGPQFIFQYYEEEERQRGNFPDRFSGHQFPNYSSELNVNALLLGDSALYLCASSRRRRSSEAFFGQGTRLTVV.

The CDR3 region is CSVEDRSWGSRNEQYF. DNA for the CDR3: TGCAGCGTTGAAGATCGGTCGTGGGGCAGTAGAAACGAGCAGTACTTC. J is TRBJ2-7 and V is TRBV29-1; D is possibly TRBD1 (5 bases). CDR1 and CDR2 from the germline V gene are SQVTM and ANQGSEA. V lost 0 bases and J 5 bases, leaving 20 bases between the germline ends. This CDR3 spans 16 amino acids.

This clonotype occurred once. The chain couples TRBV4-2 to TRBJ1-4; D possibly corresponds to TRBD1 (5 bases). Germline V lookup: CDR1 LGHNA, CDR2 YNFKEQ. The CDR3 extends over 14 amino acids. The V end lost 0 bases, the J end lost 8 bases, and 10 bases lay between the germline ends. The CDR3 protein is CASSQDRADEKLFF. As DNA, the CDR3 is TGTGCCAGCAGCCAAGACAGGGCGGACGAAAAACTGTTTTTT.

This clonotype was picked up a small number of times. The chain employs TRBV28 and TRBJ2-5; D is unresolved. Trimming took 3 bases from V and 5 from J, leaving 10 bases between them. The CDR3 consists of 13 residues. CDR1 and CDR2 from the germline V gene are MDHEN and SYDVKM. CDR3 nucleotides: TGTGCCAGCAGTTTTTCGGCTCAGGAGACCCAGTACTTC. Translating it yields CASSFSAQETQYF. Filled out from reference TRBV28 and TRBJ2-5, the complete variable domain reads DVKVTQSSRYLVKRTGEKVFLECVQDMDHENMFWYRQDPGLGLRLIYFSYDVKMKEKGDIPEGYSVSREKKERFSLILESASTNQTSMYLCASSFSAQETQYFGPGTRLLVL.

The chain joins TRBV27 to TRBJ1-2; D not resolved. This CDR3 region has 17 residues. Trimming removed 6 bases at V and 0 bases at J, with 20 bases between. CDR1 and CDR2 from the germline V gene are MNHEY and SMNVEV (reference sequence). The CDR3 DNA follows: TGTGCCAGCAGATCAATACACCTGGGCGCTCCTAACTATGGCTACACCTTC. It codes for CASRSIHLGAPNYGYTF.

V is TRBV6-2 or TRBV6-3 and J is TRBJ2-7; 9 bases line up with TRBD2. Trimming at V came to 6 bases and at J to 2 bases, leaving 14 bases not matched to a gene. CDR1 is MNHEY and CDR2 is SVGEGT in the germline V gene. The CDR3 length is 17 residues. CDR3 protein: CASRKGAGGDWTYEQYF. The CDR3 coding sequence is TGTGCCAGCAGAAAGGGAGCGGGAGGAGATTGGACCTACGAGCAGTACTTC.